The source of this T cell receptor (beta chain) is a study of naive and memory T cell subsets (dated by TCRdb to the late 2010s). About the full investigation: An open-source, UMI-based TCR alpha and beta sequencing pipeline was applied to sorted naive and memory peripheral blood T cell subsets. RNA was DNase-treated and reverse transcribed with TCR constant-region primers, mostly using SuperScript III. The functional CMV T cell responses agreed completely with IgG serology results. Summary of the overall study and its limitations: RNA-based TCR counts may be affected by expression changes linked to T cell activation and differentiation. After error correction, over 95% of naive TCR sequences appeared only once, giving much steeper abundance distributions than memory subsets. Each clonotype was defined as a single alpha or beta chain sequence rather than as a paired alpha/beta receptor. The repertoire findings for the naive and memory subsets could not be validated, as no ground truth was available. In both CD4 and CD8 cells, going from naive through CM, EM and EMRA, the Gini index went up while Shannon and inverse Simpson diversity went down. TCR abundance followed a power law whose exponent differed between naive and memory subsets but was consistent across the three individuals.

Comment on this clonotype: Its target antigen remains unknown. No much larger clone exists at a distance of one base, and base qualities are not known.

Separate amplification of TCR alpha and beta chain libraries was performed from the second PCR step onward. The CMV status of each donor was determined by measuring IFNgamma production from CD4+ T cells after fresh PBMCs had been stimulated overnight with CMV viral lysate. CD4 T cells were positively selected with Miltenyi beads, followed by positive selection of CD8 T cells from the CD4-negative fraction. Cells stained for CD3, CD4, CD8, CD45RA, CD27 and a live/dead dye were sorted on a BD Aria II into four subsets by CD45RA and CD27. Blood came from a few healthy volunteers, each fractionated into CD4 and CD8 T cells and then into four differentiation subsets. Roughly 130 ml of peripheral blood was collected from each donor, and PBMC were isolated by Ficoll-Paque PLUS density-gradient centrifugation. Sorted cells were lysed in RLT buffer, and RNA was extracted with a Qiagen RNeasy kit and stored at -80°C.

The library was built by means of UMI-ligation and nested PCR. An equimolar mix of two oligonucleotides covering both TRBC1 and TRBC2 was used as the beta constant-region primer. A single-stranded oligonucleotide carrying the SP2 primer and a 12-nucleotide UMI was ligated to the 3' end of the cDNA by T4 RNA ligase 1. The ligated cDNA went through four rounds of PCR with nested alpha and beta constant-region primers together with the SP2 primer. The ligation reaction was kept at 16 degrees C for about 20-24 hours. PCR2 was typically performed as a SYBR Green qPCR and was stopped at a predetermined threshold so that over-amplification was prevented. Agencourt AMPure XP magnetic beads were used for all purifications after the first. Libraries were quantified by Qubit and checked on a TapeStation, where a main peak was expected near 650 bp. Pooled libraries were sequenced on an Illumina MiSeq with v2 2x251 paired-end kits, typically giving roughly 1-2.3 million reads per sample. Libraries were pooled at approximately 4 nM per sample, and about 4.5-7% PhiX was added to improve cluster recognition. Per the authors' processing: FASTQ reads processed by Demultiplexor were assigned V and J genes by Decombinator through tag matching that tolerated a single base-pair mismatch. Collapsinator used UMIs to correct both sequencing errors and frequency errors arising from PCR heterogeneity. CDR3Translator translated TCRs and extracted CDR3s from the conserved cysteine to the FGXG phenylalanine, flagging non-productive sequences. Gini, Shannon entropy and inverse Simpson indices were calculated on repertoires subsampled to equal numbers of UMI-defined TCRs. Power-law fits to clonotype abundance distributions were performed by maximum likelihood within the linear range. Similar UMI counts, unique TCR numbers and clonal distributions were obtained with the pipeline and with MIGEC on one naive CD8 sample. Repertoires were searched for approximately 7,000 CMV-associated CDR3 sequences compiled from VDJdb and a published dataset. TCRdb redid the processing of the public reads, applying fastp at Q25 and MiXCR, and retained in-frame beta chains. Each record represents a unique CDR3 protein, reported with the most common genes and DNA among its rows. The V and J calls follow TCRdb's processing rather than the paper's. For this sample there are around 90,000 distinct CDR3 sequences; about 7% appear just once. The top ten hold 1.6% of the sample.

The sequenced material came from central memory CD4+ T cells from blood. The cell subset or site label on this specimen signifies: central memory, CD45RA- CD27+. The receptor's source is a human donor in good health.

The DNA sequence is as follows: TGTGCCAGCAGCCAAGATACGGCGGGAGGGCCCCGGGAGCTGTTTTTT. Translated, it gives CASSQDTAGGPRELFF. The chain employs TRBV4-2 and TRBJ2-2, with 9 junctional bases fitting TRBD2. V has 0 bases trimmed and J has 9 bases trimmed; junction bases matching no gene number 8. Based on the germline V gene, the CDR1 and CDR2 sequences are LGHNA and YNFKEQ. The CDR3 numbers 16 residues from cysteine through phenylalanine. The read is trimmed to its CDR3 DNA, 48 bases read in frame from base 1.